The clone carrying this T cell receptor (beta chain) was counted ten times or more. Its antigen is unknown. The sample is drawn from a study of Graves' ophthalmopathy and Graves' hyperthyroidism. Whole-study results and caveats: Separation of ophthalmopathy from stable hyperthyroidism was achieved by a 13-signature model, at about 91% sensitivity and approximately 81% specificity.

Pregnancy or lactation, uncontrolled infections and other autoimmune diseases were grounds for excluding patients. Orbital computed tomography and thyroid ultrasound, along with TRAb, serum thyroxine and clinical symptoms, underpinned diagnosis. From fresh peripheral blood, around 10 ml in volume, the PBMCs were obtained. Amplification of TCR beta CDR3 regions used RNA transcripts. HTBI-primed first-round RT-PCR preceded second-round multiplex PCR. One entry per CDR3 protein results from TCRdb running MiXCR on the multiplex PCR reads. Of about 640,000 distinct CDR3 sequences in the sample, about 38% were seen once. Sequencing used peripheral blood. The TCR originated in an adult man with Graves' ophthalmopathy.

For the CDR3, the DNA is TGCAGCGTTGTTGTCCAAAGCTCTGGAAACACCATATATTTT. It translates to CSVVVQSSGNTIYF. The gene calls are TRBV29-1 and TRBJ1-3; D gene ambiguous. Germline-derived CDR1 and CDR2 are SQVTM and ANQGSEA. Trimming pared 4 bases from V and 0 bases from J, leaving 10 bases between. There are 14 residues in the CDR3.